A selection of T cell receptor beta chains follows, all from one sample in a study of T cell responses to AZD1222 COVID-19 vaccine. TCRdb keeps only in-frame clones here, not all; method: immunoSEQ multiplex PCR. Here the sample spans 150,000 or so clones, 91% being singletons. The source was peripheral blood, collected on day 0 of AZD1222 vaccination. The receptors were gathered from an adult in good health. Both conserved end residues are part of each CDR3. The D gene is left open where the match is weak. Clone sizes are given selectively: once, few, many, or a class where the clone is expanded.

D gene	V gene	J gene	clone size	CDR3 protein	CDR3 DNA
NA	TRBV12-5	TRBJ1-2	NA	CASGEQGGYGYTF	TGTGCTAGTGGGGAACAGGGTGGCTATGGCTACACCTTC
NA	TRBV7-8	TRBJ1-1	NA	CASRSVVGANTEAFF	TGTGCCAGCCGCTCGGTAGTGGGGGCAAACACTGAAGCTTTCTTT
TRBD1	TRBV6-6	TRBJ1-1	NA	CASSPGGLNTEAFF	TGTGCCAGCAGTCCAGGGGGCCTGAACACTGAAGCTTTCTTT
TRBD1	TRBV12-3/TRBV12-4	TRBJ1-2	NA	CASSFGTGDCTF	TGTGCCAGCAGTTTCGGGACAGGCGACTGCACCTTC
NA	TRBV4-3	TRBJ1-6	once	CASSQEKGLDSPLHF	TGCGCCAGCAGCCAAGAAAAGGGATTGGATTCACCCCTCCACTTT
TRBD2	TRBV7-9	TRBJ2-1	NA	CASSLVGSSGRKYNEQFF	TGTGCCAGCAGCTTAGTGGGGTCTAGCGGGAGGAAATACAATGAGCAGTTCTTC
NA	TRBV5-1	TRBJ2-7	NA	CASSLDSGGTAQAYEQYF	TGCGCCAGCAGCTTGGATTCTGGGGGGACAGCCCAAGCATACGAGCAGTACTTC
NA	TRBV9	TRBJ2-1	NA	CASSSPWGSSYNEQFF	TGTGCCAGCAGCTCACCCTGGGGAAGCTCCTACAATGAGCAGTTCTTC
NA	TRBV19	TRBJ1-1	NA	CASSIGGGSNTEAFF	TGTGCCAGTAGTATAGGCGGAGGGTCGAACACTGAAGCTTTCTTT
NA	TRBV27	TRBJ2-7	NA	CASSLSHSYEQYF	TGTGCCAGCAGTTTATCCCATTCCTACGAGCAGTACTTC
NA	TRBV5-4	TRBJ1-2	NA	CASSLDSYGYTF	TGTGCCAGCAGCCTGGACTCTTATGGCTACACCTTC
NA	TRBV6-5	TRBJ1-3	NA	CASSYRAGYSGNTIYF	TGTGCCAGCAGTTACCGAGCGGGGTATTCTGGAAACACCATATATTTT
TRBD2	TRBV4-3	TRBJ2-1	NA	CASSQEAGTKGDEQFF	TGCGCCAGCAGCCAAGAAGCCGGGACTAAAGGGGATGAGCAGTTCTTC
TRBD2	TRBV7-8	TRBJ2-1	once	CASSRLGGRFDEQFF	TGTGCCAGCAGCCGTCTGGGGGGGAGGTTCGATGAGCAGTTCTTC
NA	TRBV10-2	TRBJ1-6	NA	CASSFGSSPLHF	TGCGCCAGCAGTTTCGGGAGTTCACCCCTCCACTTT
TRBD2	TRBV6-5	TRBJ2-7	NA	CASSPAAGGSYEQYF	TGTGCCAGCAGTCCGGCGGCGGGGGGCTCCTACGAGCAGTACTTC
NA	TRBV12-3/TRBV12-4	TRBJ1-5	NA	CASSRGSNQPQHF	TGTGCCAGCTCTCGGGGTAGCAATCAGCCCCAGCATTTT
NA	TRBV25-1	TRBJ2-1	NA	CASRRWEGANEQFF	TGTGCCAGCAGAAGGTGGGAGGGGGCCAATGAGCAGTTCTTC
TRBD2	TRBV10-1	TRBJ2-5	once	CAIQTSDQETQYF	TGCGCCATACAGACTAGCGACCAAGAGACCCAGTACTTC
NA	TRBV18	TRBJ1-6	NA	CASRSNSPLHF	TGTGCCAGCCGTTCGAATTCACCCCTCCACTTT
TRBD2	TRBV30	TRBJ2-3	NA	CAWSVLAGGPDTQYF	TGTGCCTGGAGTGTACTGGCGGGAGGGCCTGATACGCAGTATTTT
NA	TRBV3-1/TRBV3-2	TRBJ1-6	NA	CASRDDSFNSPLHF	TGTGCCAGCAGAGATGACAGCTTTAATTCACCCCTCCACTTT
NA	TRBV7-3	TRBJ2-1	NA	CASSLALQDNEQFF	TGTGCCAGCAGCTTAGCGTTACAGGACAATGAGCAGTTCTTC
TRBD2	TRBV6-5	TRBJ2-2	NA	CASSYSFGGGLFF	TGTGCCAGCAGTTACTCGTTTGGGGGGGGGCTGTTTTTT
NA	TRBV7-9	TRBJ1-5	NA	CASSLGALGNQPQHF	TGTGCCAGCAGCTTAGGGGCGCTAGGCAATCAGCCCCAGCATTTT
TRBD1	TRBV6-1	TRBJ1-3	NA	CASSAPGTGTGNTIYF	TGTGCCAGCAGTGCACCCGGGACAGGGACTGGAAACACCATATATTTT
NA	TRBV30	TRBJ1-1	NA	CAWSVRNTEAFF	TGTGCCTGGAGTGTACGGAACACTGAAGCTTTCTTT
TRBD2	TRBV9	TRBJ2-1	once	CASSVMRGGHNEQFF	TGTGCCAGCAGCGTAATGCGGGGGGGACACAATGAGCAGTTCTTC
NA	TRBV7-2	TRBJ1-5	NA	CASSLVGGGNDQPQHF	TGTGCCAGCAGCTTAGTAGGGGGGGGTAACGATCAGCCCCAGCATTTT
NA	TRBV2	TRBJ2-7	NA	CASSEIGGIVYEQYF	TGTGCCAGCAGTGAAATTGGGGGAATCGTGTACGAGCAGTACTTC
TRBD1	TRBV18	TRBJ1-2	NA	CASSPDLGGDNYGYTF	TGTGCCAGCTCACCGGATCTAGGGGGCGATAACTATGGCTACACCTTC
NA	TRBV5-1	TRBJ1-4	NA	CASSLDGLAINEKLFF	TGCGCCAGCAGCTTAGACGGACTCGCGATTAATGAAAAACTGTTTTTT
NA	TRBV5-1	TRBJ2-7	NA	CASSLGDPSSYEQYF	TGCGCCAGCAGCTTGGGTGACCCGTCCTCCTACGAGCAGTACTTC
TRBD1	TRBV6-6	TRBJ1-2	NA	CASSYSMRKGGEGYTF	TGTGCCAGCAGTTACTCTATGAGGAAAGGGGGCGAAGGATACACCTTC
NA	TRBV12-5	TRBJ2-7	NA	CASGLVNKGRYEQYF	TGTGCTAGTGGTTTGGTAAATAAGGGCCGCTACGAGCAGTACTTC
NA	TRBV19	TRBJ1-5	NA	CASSMGAGSNQPQHF	TGTGCCAGTAGTATGGGGGCAGGAAGCAATCAGCCCCAGCATTTT
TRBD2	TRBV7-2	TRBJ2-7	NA	CASSWSAGLAGYQQYF	TGTGCCAGCAGCTGGTCCGCAGGACTAGCGGGGTACCAGCAGTACTTC
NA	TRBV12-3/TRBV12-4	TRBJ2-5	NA	CASSALKGETQYF	TGTGCCAGCAGTGCCCTAAAGGGGGAGACCCAGTACTTC
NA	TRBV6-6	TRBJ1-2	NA	CASRKGAPDYGYTF	TGTGCCAGCAGAAAAGGGGCGCCGGACTATGGCTACACCTTC
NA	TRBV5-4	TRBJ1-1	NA	CASSLTTGGRTEAFF	TGTGCCAGCAGCTTAACGACAGGCGGGCGTACTGAAGCTTTCTTT
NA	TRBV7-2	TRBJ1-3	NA	CASSLAAQGSGNTIYF	TGTGCCAGCAGCTTAGCGGCGCAGGGATCTGGAAACACCATATATTTT
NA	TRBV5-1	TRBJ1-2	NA	CASSLGLGGIYGYTF	TGCGCCAGCAGCCTAGGACTTGGGGGGATCTATGGCTACACCTTC
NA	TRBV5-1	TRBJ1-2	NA	CASSPFSEQRNGYTF	TGCGCCAGCAGCCCCTTTAGTGAGCAGAGGAATGGCTACACCTTC
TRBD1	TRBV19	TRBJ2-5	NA	CASSTGTDLRGTQYF	TGTGCCAGTAGCACTGGGACAGATCTACGCGGGACCCAGTACTTC
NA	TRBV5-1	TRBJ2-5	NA	CASSPHPPLADQETQYF	TGCGCCAGCAGCCCACACCCGCCCCTAGCCGACCAAGAGACCCAGTACTTC
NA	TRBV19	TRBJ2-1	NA	CASSDNSQFF	TGTGCCTCTAGCGACAATTCGCAGTTCTTC